This record looks at one T cell receptor (beta chain) sequence and its context. Its antigen is unidentified. The sample belongs to a study of T cells after yellow fever vaccination. Study context: Preparation of fractions with low cell numbers was performed using SMART-Seq v4 Ultra Low Input. Study-level results: Overlap between CD4 and CD8 compartments was detected for a small share of clonotypes. The bulk population could contribute abundant contaminating clonotypes to FACS-sorted repertoires.

TCR cDNA, made by 5'RACE template switching, carried an added universal primer site and UMIs. TCRdb reprocessed the 5' RACE reads via MiXCR and lists one record per CDR3 protein. Counted here are 620,000 or so distinct CDR3 sequences, approximately 13% occurring once; the ten biggest clones make up about 15%. Germline V gives CDR1 MNHEY, CDR2 SVGEGT. This CDR3 contains 15 residues. V lost 5 bases and J lost 5, with 15 bases in between. The chain employs TRBV6-2 or TRBV6-3 and TRBJ1-4; the D is unclear. This clonotype was obtained from a man aged 25 to 45 who received the YFV17D yellow fever vaccine. The sequencing here drew on PBMCs, taken on the day of the yellow fever booster vaccination. This CDR3 is CASSQPDGSNEKLFF. In DNA, the CDR3 is TGTGCCAGCAGTCAGCCGGACGGGTCGAATGAAAAACTGTTTTTT.